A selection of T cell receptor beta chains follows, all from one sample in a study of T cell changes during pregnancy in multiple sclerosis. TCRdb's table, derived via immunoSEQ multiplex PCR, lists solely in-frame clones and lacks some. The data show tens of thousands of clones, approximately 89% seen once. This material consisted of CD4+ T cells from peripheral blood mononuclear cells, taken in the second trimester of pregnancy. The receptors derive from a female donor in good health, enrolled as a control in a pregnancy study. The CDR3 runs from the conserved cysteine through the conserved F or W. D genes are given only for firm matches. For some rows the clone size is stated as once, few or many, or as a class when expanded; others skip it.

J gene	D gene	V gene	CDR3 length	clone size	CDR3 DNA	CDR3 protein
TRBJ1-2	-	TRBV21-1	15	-	TGTGCCAGCAGCAAAGCCGGGGATTATTGTTTTGGCTACACCTTC	CASSKAGDYCFGYTF
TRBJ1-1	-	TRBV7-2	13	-	TGTGCCAGCAGCGCCCAGGTTTCCCCTGATGCTTTCTTT	CASSAQVSPDAFF
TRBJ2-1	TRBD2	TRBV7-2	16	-	TGTGCCAGCAGCTTAGTCGCGGGGGGGCCGGTCAATGAGCAGTTCTTC	CASSLVAGGPVNEQFF
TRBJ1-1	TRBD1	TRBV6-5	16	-	TGTGCCAGCAGTTATAGGGGACAGGGACGGAACACTGAAGCTTTCTTT	CASSYRGQGRNTEAFF
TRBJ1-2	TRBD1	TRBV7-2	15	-	TGTGCCAGCAGCCTTGGACAGGCGATTAACTATGGCTACACCTTC	CASSLGQAINYGYTF
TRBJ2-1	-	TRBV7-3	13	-	TGTGCCAGCAGCTTACGACAAACCAATGAGCAGTTCTTC	CASSLRQTNEQFF
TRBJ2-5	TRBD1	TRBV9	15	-	TGTGCCAGCAGCGTAGTGGGGACAGGGGTAGAGACCCAGTACTTC	CASSVVGTGVETQYF
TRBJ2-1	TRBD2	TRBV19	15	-	TGTGCCAGTAGTGATGGGACTAGCGGTAACAATGAGCAGTTCTTC	CASSDGTSGNNEQFF
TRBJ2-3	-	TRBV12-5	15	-	TGTGCTAGTGCCTGGGACTTCCCTAGCACAGATACGCAGTATTTT	CASAWDFPSTDTQYF
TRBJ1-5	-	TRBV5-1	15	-	TGCGCCAGCAGCTTGGGGCAGAACAACAATCAGCCCCAGCATTTT	CASSLGQNNNQPQHF
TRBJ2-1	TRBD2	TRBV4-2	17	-	TGTGCCAGCAGCCAAGTTGGCAGCCTAGCGGGGAGGTATGAGCAGTTCTTC	CASSQVGSLAGRYEQFF
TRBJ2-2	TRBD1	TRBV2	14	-	TGTGCCAGCGGCCGGGACAGGAACACCGGGGAGCTGTTTTTT	CASGRDRNTGELFF
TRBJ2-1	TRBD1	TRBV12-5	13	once	TGTGCTAGTGCTACGGACAGGCGGAATGAGCAGTTCTTC	CASATDRRNEQFF
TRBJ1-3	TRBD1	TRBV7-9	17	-	TGTGCCAGCAGCCCATGGACAGGAGCTTCCTCTGGAAACACCATATATTTT	CASSPWTGASSGNTIYF
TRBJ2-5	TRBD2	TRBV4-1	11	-	TGCGCCAGCAGCTCTCGGGGGGCCCAGTACTTC	CASSSRGAQYF
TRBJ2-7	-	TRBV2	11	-	TGTGCCACCGCGGTGGCCTACGAGCAGTACTTC	CATAVAYEQYF
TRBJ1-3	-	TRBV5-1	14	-	TGCGCCAGCAGCTCAGGTCGGGAAGGAAACACCATATATTTT	CASSSGREGNTIYF
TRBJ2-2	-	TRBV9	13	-	TGTGCCAGCAGCGTACAGGGGACCGGGGAGCTGTTTTTT	CASSVQGTGELFF
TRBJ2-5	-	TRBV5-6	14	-	TGTGCCAGCAGCCCCCAGGGATGGGAAGAGACCCAGTACTTC	CASSPQGWEETQYF
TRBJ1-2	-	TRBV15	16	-	TGTGCCACCAGCAGAGACCAACGGCAGGGAAACTATGGCTACACCTTC	CATSRDQRQGNYGYTF